This T cell receptor beta chain appears in the sequencing data of a study of blood T cell repertoires in COVID-19. About the study: Sites in the United States, Italy and Spain provided acute and convalescent COVID-19 samples.

A few counts support this clone. Sequencing used immunoSEQ multiplex PCR; TCRdb keeps in-frame clones, though not all of them. Of about 150,000 clones detected, roughly four fifths appear once; the ten largest clones hold around 3.5%. This sequence was found in a woman of 80 years or more with acute or convalescent COVID-19. Sequencing used peripheral blood.

CDR3 loop: CASSRGQGLGGYTF. CDR3 nucleotides: TGTGCCAGCAGTCGCGGACAGGGGCTGGGGGGCTACACCTTC. The V and J genes are TRBV6-5 and TRBJ1-2; 9 bases are a match to TRBD1. The CDR3 is made up of 14 amino acids. V shed 5 bases, J shed 8 bases, and the junction held 9 bases outside the gene matches. Germline CDR1 MNHEY, CDR2 SVGAGI.